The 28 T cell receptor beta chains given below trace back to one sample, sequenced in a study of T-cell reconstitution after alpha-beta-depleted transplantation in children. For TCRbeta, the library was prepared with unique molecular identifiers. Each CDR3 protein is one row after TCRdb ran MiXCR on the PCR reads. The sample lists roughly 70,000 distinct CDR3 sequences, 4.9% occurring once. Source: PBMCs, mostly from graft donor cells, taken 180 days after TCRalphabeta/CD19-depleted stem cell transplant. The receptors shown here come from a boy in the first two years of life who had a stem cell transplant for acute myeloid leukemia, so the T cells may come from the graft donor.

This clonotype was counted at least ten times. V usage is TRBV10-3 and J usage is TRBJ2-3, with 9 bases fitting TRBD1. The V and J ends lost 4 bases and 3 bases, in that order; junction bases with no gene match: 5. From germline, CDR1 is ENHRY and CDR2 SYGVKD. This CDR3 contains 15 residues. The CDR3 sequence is CAISGRTGETDTQYF. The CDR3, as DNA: TGTGCCATCAGTGGGAGGACAGGGGAGACAGATACGCAGTATTTT.

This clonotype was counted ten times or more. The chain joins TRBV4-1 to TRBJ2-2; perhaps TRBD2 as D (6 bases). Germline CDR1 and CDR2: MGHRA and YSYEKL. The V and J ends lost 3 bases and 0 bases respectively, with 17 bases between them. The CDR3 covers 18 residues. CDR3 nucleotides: TGCGCCAGCAGCCACCCTATCCTGGAGGGGCCGAACACCGGGGAGCTGTTTTTT. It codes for CASSHPILEGPNTGELFF.

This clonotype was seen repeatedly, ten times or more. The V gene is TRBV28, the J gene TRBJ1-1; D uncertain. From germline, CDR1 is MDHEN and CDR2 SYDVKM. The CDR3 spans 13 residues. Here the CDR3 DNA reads TGTGCGGGTCGGTCACCCATGAACACTGAAGCTTTCTTT. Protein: CAGRSPMNTEAFF. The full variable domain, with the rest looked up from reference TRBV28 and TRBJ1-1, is DVKVTQSSRYLVKRTGEKVFLECVQDMDHENMFWYRQDPGLGLRLIYFSYDVKMKEKGDIPEGYSVSREKKERFSLILESASTNQTSMYLCAGRSPMNTEAFFGQGTRLTVV.

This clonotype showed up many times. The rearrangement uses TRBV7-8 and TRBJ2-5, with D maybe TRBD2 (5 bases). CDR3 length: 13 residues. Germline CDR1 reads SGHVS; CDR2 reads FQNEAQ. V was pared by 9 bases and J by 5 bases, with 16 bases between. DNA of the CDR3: TGTGCCAGTCGGGCGGGCCGAAAGGAGACCCAGTACTTC. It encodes CASRAGRKETQYF. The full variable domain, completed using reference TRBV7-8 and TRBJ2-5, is GAGVSQSPRYKVAKRGQDVALRCDPISGHVSLFWYQQALGQGPEFLTYFQNEAQLDKSGLPSDRFFAERPEGSVSTLKIQRTQQEDSAVYLCASRAGRKETQYFGPGTRLLVL.

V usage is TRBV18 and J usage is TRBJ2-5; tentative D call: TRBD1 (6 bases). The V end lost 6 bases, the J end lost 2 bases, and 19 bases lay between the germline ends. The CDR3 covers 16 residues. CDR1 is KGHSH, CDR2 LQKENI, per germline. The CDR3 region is CASSKTGLGIQETQYF. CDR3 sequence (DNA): TGTGCCAGCTCGAAAACAGGGTTGGGGATTCAAGAGACCCAGTACTTC. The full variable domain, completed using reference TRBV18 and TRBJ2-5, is NAGVMQNPRHLVRRRGQEARLRCSPMKGHSHVYWYRQLPEEGLKFMVYLQKENIIDESGMPKERFSAEFPKEGPSILRIQQVVRGDSAAYFCASSKTGLGIQETQYFGPGTRLLVL.

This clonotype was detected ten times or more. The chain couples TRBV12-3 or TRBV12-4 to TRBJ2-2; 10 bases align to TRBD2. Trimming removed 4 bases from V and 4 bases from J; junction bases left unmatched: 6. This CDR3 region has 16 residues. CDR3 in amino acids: CASSSGLAGATGELFF. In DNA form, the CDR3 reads TGTGCCAGCAGTTCCGGGCTAGCGGGGGCCACCGGGGAGCTGTTTTTT.

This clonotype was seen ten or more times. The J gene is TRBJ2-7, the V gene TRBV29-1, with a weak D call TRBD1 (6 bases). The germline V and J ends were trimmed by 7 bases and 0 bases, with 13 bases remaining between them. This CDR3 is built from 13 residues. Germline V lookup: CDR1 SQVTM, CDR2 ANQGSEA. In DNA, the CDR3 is TGCAGCGCCTCCGGGACAAACTCCTACGAGCAGTACGTC. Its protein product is CSASGTNSYEQYV.

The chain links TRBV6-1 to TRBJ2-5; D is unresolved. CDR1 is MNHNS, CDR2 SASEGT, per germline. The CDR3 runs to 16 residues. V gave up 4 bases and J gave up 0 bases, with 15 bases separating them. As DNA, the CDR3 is TGTGCCAGCAGTGTAAGGCAGTTGAGGTACCAAGAGACCCAGTACTTC. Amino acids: CASSVRQLRYQETQYF.

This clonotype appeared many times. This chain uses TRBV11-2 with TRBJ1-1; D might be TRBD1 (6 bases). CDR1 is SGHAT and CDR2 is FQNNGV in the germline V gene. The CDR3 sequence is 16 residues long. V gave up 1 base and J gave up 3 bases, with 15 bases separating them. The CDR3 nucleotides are TGTGCCAGCAGCTTAGCCCTCCAGGGGCTGCACACTGAAGCTTTCTTT. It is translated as CASSLALQGLHTEAFF.

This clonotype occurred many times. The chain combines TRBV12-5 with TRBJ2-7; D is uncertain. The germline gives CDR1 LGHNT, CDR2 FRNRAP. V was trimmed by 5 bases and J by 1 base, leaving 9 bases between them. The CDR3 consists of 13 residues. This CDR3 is CASGLDGSYEQYV. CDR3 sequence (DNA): TGTGCTAGTGGTCTCGACGGTTCCTACGAGCAGTACGTC.

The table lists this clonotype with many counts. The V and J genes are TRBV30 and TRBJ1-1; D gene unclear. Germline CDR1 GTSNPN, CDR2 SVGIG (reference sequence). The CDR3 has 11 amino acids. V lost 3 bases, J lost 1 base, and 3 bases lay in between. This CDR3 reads CAWRSNTEAFF. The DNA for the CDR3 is TGTGCCTGGAGGTCGAACACTGAAGCTTTCTTT.

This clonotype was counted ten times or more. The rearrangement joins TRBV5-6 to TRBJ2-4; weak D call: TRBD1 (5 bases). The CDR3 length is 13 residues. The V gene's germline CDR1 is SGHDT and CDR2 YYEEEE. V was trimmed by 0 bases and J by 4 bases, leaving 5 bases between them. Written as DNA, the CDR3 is TGTGCCAGCAGCTTGGGACAGAAAAACATTCAGTACTTC. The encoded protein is CASSLGQKNIQYF.

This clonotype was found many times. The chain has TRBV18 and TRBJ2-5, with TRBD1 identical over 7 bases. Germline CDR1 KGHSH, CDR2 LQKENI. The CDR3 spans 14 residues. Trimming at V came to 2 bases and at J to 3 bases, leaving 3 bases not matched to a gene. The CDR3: CASSPRTGEETQYF. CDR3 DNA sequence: TGTGCCAGCTCACCAAGGACAGGAGAAGAGACCCAGTACTTC.

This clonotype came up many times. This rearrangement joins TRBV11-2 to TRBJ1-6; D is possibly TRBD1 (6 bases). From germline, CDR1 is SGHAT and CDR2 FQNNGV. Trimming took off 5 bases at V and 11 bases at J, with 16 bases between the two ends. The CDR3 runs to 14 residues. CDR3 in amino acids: CASSPYAGAAPLHF. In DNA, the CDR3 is TGTGCCAGCAGCCCTTATGCGGGGGCTGCACCCCTCCACTTT.

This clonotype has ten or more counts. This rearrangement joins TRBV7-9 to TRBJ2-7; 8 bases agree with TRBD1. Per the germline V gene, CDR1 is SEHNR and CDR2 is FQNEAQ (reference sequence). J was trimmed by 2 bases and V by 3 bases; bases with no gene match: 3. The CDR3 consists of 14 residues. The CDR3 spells CASSLGQEAYEQYF. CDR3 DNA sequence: TGTGCCAGCAGCTTGGGACAGGAGGCCTACGAGCAGTACTTC.

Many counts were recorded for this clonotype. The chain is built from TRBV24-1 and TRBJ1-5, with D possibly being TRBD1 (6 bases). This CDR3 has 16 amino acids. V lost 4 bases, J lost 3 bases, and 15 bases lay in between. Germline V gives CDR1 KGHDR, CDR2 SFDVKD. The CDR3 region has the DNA TGTGCCACCAGTGAAGGGCGCCAGGGGTACAATCAGCCCCAGCATTTT. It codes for CATSEGRQGYNQPQHF.

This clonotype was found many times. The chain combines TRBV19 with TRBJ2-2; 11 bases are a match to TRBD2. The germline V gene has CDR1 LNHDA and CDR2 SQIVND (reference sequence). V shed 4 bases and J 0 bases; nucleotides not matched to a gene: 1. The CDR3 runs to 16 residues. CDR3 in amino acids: CASSRLAGTNTGELFF. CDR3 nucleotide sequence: TGTGCCAGTAGTAGACTAGCGGGGACGAACACCGGGGAGCTGTTTTTT. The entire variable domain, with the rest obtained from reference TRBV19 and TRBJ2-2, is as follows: DGGITQSPKYLFRKEGQNVTLSCEQNLNHDAMYWYRQDPGQGLRLIYYSQIVNDFQKGDIAEGYSVSREKKESFPLTVTSAQKNPTAFYLCASSRLAGTNTGELFFGEGSRLTVL.

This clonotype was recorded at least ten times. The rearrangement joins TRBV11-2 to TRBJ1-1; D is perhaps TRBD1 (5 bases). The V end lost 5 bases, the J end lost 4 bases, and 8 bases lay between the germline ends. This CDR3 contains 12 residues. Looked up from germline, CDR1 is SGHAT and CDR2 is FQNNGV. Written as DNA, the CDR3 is TGTGCCAGCAGCGGGGGGTTCACTGAAGCTTTCTTT. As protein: CASSGGFTEAFF.

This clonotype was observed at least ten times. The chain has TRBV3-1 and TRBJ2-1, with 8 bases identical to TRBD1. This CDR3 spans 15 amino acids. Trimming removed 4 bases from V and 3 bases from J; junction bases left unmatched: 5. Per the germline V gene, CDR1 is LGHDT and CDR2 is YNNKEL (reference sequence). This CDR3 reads CASSLGGTGYNEQFF. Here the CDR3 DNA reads TGTGCCAGCAGCCTTGGAGGGACAGGCTACAATGAGCAGTTCTTC.

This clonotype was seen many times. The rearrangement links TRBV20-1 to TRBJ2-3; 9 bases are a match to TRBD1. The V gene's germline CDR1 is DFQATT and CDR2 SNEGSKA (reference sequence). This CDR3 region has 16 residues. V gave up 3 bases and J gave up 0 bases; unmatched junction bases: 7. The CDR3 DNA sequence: TGCAGTGCTAGGCCGGCGACAGGGGGTAGCACAGATACGCAGTATTTT. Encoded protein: CSARPATGGSTDTQYF.

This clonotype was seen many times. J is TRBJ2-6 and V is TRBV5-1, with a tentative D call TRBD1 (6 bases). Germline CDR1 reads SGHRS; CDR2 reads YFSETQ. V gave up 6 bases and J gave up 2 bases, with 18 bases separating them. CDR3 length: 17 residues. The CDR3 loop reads CASIKGLQGAGANVLTF. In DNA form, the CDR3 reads TGCGCCAGCATTAAAGGGCTACAGGGAGCTGGGGCCAACGTCCTGACTTTC.

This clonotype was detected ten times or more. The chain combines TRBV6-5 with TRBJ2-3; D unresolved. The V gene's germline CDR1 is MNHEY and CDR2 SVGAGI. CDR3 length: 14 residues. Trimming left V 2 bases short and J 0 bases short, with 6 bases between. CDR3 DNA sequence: TGTGCCAGCAGTTACGATACTAGCACAGATACGCAGTATTTT. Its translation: CASSYDTSTDTQYF.

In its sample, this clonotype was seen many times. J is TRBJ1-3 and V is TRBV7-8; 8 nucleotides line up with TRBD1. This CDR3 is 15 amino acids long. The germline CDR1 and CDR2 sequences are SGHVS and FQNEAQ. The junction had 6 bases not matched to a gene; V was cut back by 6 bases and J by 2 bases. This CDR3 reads CASRKDRATGNTIYF. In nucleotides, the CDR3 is TGTGCCAGCAGGAAGGACAGGGCTACTGGAAACACCATATATTTT.

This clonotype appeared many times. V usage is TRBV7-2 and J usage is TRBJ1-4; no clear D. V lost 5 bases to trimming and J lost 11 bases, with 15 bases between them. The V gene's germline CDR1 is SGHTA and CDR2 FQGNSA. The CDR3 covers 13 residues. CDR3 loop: CASSPVDRAKLFF. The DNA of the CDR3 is TGTGCCAGCAGCCCGGTGGATCGGGCGAAACTGTTTTTT.

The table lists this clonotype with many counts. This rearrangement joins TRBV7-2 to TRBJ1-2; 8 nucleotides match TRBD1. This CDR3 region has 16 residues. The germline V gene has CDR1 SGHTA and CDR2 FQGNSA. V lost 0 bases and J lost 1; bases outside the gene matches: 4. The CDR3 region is CASSLARTGSNYGYTF. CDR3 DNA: TGTGCCAGCAGCTTAGCCCGGACAGGGAGTAACTATGGCTACACCTTC.

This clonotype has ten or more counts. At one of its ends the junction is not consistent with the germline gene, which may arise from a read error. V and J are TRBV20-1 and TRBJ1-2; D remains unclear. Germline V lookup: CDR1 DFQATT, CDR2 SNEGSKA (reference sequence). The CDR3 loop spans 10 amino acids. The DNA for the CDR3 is TGCACTGCTAAATGGACCGGCTACACCTTC. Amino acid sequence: CTAKWTGYTF.

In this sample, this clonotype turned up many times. CDR3 loop: CASSPTRIEQFF. The CDR3 DNA sequence: TGTGCCAGCAGTCCCACCAGAATTGAGCAGTTCTTC. The rearrangement joins TRBV12-3 or TRBV12-4 to TRBJ2-1; D not resolved. This CDR3 has 12 residues. Between the trimmed V and J ends, which lost 5 bases and 9 bases, there was a span of 11 bases.

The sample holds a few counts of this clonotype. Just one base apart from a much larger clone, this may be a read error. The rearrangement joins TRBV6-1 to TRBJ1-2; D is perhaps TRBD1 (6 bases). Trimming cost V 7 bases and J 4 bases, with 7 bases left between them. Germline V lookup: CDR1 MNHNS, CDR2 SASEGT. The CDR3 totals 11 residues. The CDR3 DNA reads TGTGCCAGCACGACAGGCTATGGCTACACCTTC. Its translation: CASTTGYGYTF.